These 20 T cell receptor beta chains were sequenced from one sample in a study of siplizumab effects on memory and regulatory T cells. Generated by immunoSEQ multiplex PCR, the TCRdb table keeps only in-frame clones and is missing some. This table holds 55,000 to 80,000 clones, around 80% found once. Source material: memory CD4+ T cells sorted from blood. These TCRs come from a human donor in good health.

V gene TRBV20-1 combines with J gene TRBJ1-2; D is uncertain. Germline values: CDR1 DFQATT, CDR2 SNEGSKA (reference sequence). This CDR3 comprises 11 residues. Trimming pared 2 bases from V and 8 bases from J, leaving 9 bases between. The CDR3 coding sequence is TGCAGTGCTAGAAAAGCGGGGGGCTACACCTTC. Amino acids: CSARKAGGYTF.

This clone was seen once. The chain recombines TRBV29-1 with TRBJ1-2, with no clear D. Germline V gene data show CDR1 as SQVTM and CDR2 as ANQGSEA. The CDR3 spans 11 residues. The germline V and J ends were trimmed by 3 bases and 1 base, with 3 bases remaining between them. CDR3 bases: TGCAGCGTTGACAATAACTATGGCTACACCTTC. Amino acid sequence: CSVDNNYGYTF.

There are a few counts of this clone. Germline is not matched at one junction end, which may reflect a read error. This sequence joins TRBV7-2 and TRBJ2-7; D is unclear. The CDR3 is 12 residues long. CDR1 and CDR2 (germline): SGHTA, FQGNSA. The CDR3 loop reads CASTIPPDGPGF. CDR3 coding DNA: TGTGCCAGCACCATCCCTCCAGACGGGCCGGGCTTC. The whole variable domain, remainder taken from reference TRBV7-2 and TRBJ2-7, is GAGVSQSPSNKVTEKGKDVELRCDPISGHTALYWYRQSLGQGLEFLIYFQGNSAPDKSGLPSDRFSAERTGGSVSTLTIQRTQQEDSAVYLCASTIPPDGPGFGPGTRLTVT.

The CDR3 here is CAGKEATLPYNEQFF. The CDR3 DNA sequence: TGTGCCGGTAAAGAAGCGACGCTTCCCTACAATGAGCAGTTCTTC. This rearrangement joins TRBV2 to TRBJ2-1; no firm D call. CDR1 and CDR2 (germline): SNHLY, FYNNEI. This CDR3 spans 15 amino acids. The V gene lost 11 bases and the J gene lost 2 bases, with 19 bases spanning the gap.

This clone was seen only a few times. This chain uses TRBV10-3 with TRBJ2-3; the match to TRBD2 covers 11 bases. Germline V CDR1 and CDR2: ENHRY, SYGVKD. Germline trimming cut 4 bases from V and 2 bases from J; bases unmatched to any gene: 8. The CDR3 loop spans 17 amino acids. The DNA for the CDR3 is TGTGCCATCAGTGGGCGGTCTAGCGGGGGGCTCACAGATACGCAGTATTTT. As protein: CAISGRSSGGLTDTQYF.

The J gene is TRBJ2-1, the V gene TRBV11-1; no clear D. The CDR3 is 11 amino acids. V was trimmed by 5 bases and J by 8 bases, leaving 7 bases between them. Germline values: CDR1 SGHAT, CDR2 FQDESV (reference sequence). The CDR3 here is CASSVEDEQFF. CDR3 DNA sequence: TGTGCCAGCAGCGTAGAGGATGAGCAGTTCTTC.

V is TRBV7-2 and J is TRBJ2-1; 16 bases are a match to TRBD2. The V and J ends lost 10 bases and 0 bases, in that order; junction bases with no gene match: 3. In germline, CDR1 is SGHTA, CDR2 FQGNSA. The CDR3 is 16 residues long. Written as DNA, the CDR3 is TGTGCCACCGGGACTAGCGGGGGGGGCTCCTACAATGAGCAGTTCTTC. It is translated as CATGTSGGGSYNEQFF.

The CDR3 DNA is TGTGCCAGCACGGTGGGTGGCCCAACCTACGAGCAGTACTTC. Translating gives CASTVGGPTYEQYF. This chain uses TRBV28 with TRBJ2-7; unclear D gene. Germline V gene data show CDR1 as MDHEN and CDR2 as SYDVKM. The CDR3 sequence is 14 residues long. With 7 bases removed from V and 2 bases from J, the gap between germline ends came to 15 bases.

This chain links TRBV6-5 with TRBJ2-5; 8 bases fit TRBD1. The CDR3 has 16 residues. Germline V lookup: CDR1 MNHEY, CDR2 SVGAGI. The junction had 4 bases not matched to a gene; V was cut back by 0 bases and J by 1 base. The CDR3 nucleotides read TGTGCCAGCAGTTACTCGTTTACAGGGGGCCAAGAGACCCAGTACTTC. Protein product: CASSYSFTGGQETQYF.

The chain joins TRBV29-1 to TRBJ2-5, with D tentatively TRBD2 (6 bases). The CDR3 loop spans 12 amino acids. Germline V gene sequence: CDR1 SQVTM, CDR2 ANQGSEA. V shed 7 bases and J shed 2 bases, with 11 bases lying between them. CDR3: CSAQGGQETQYF. DNA for the CDR3: TGCAGCGCTCAGGGAGGACAAGAGACCCAGTACTTC.

This clone was seen a handful of times. Other DNA sequences in this specimen translate into the identical CDR3. The CDR3 bases are TGCGCCAGCAGCTTGACAGGAGTAAACACTGAAGCTTTCTTT. This sequence encodes CASSLTGVNTEAFF. The V and J genes are TRBV5-1 and TRBJ1-1; D possibly corresponds to TRBD1 (5 bases). This CDR3 spans 14 amino acids. The V gene lost 1 base and the J gene lost 2 bases, with 9 bases spanning the gap. Germline values: CDR1 SGHRS, CDR2 YFSETQ.

This chain joins TRBV2 and TRBJ1-5, with D tentatively TRBD1 (6 bases). The V end was cut by 8 bases, the J end by 7 bases, with 18 bases between. Germline V gives CDR1 SNHLY, CDR2 FYNNEI. This CDR3 is built from 14 residues. CDR3 bases: TGTGCCAGCCGTCAGGTCAGGGGTAGGCAGCCCCAGCATTTT. Translating it yields CASRQVRGRQPQHF.

This clone came up a few times. This chain links TRBV5-1 with TRBJ1-3; 7 nucleotides line up with TRBD1. Germline CDR1 is SGHRS and CDR2 is YFSETQ. V gave up 5 bases and J gave up 0 bases; unmatched junction bases: 8. This CDR3 has 16 amino acids. The CDR3 DNA sequence: TGCGCCAGCAGGGAGTCCGGGACAGTCTCTGGAAACACCATATATTTT. It encodes CASRESGTVSGNTIYF.

V usage is TRBV7-2 and J usage is TRBJ2-5; unclear D gene. Germline V CDR1 and CDR2: SGHTA, FQGNSA. V lost 4 bases to trimming and J lost 11 bases, with 8 bases between them. The CDR3 length is 10 residues. CDR3 nucleotides: TGTGCCAGCAGCTACGAGATGCAGTACTTC. Its translation: CASSYEMQYF.

The chain is built from TRBV5-8 and TRBJ1-2; no clear D gene. Germline V gene lookup returns CDR1 SGHTS and CDR2 YDEGEE. Trimming cost V 3 bases and J 4 bases, with 13 bases left between them. There are 14 residues in the CDR3. CDR3 DNA: TGTGCCAGCAGCTCACCGCGGACCTTCTATGGCTACACCTTC. Its protein is CASSSPRTFYGYTF.

This clone was observed a few times. The genes are TRBV2 and TRBJ1-2, with a possible D match to TRBD1 (6 bases). Trimming removed 6 bases from V and 5 bases from J, with 19 bases in between. Germline CDR1 reads SNHLY; CDR2 reads FYNNEI. CDR3 length: 15 residues. The CDR3 protein is CASRQGSESGYGYTF. DNA of the CDR3: TGTGCCAGCAGACAGGGAAGTGAAAGCGGTTATGGCTACACCTTC. Combining the CDR3 with reference TRBV2 and TRBJ1-2 gives the whole variable domain EPEVTQTPSHQVTQMGQEVILRCVPISNHLYFYWYRQILGQKVEFLVSFYNNEISEKSEIFDDQFSVERPDGSNFTLKIRSTKLEDSAMYFCASRQGSESGYGYTFGSGTRLTVV.

CDR3 protein: CASSFSGYNSPLHF. The CDR3 DNA reads as TGTGCCAGCAGTTTCTCAGGGTATAATTCACCCCTCCACTTT. The chain has TRBV28 and TRBJ1-6; D might be TRBD1 (5 bases). V lost 3 bases and J 4 bases, leaving 7 bases between the germline ends. Germline loops: CDR1 MDHEN, CDR2 SYDVKM. The CDR3 contains 14 residues.

This clone was detected a few times. The V call is TRBV7-9, the J call TRBJ2-1; tentative D call: TRBD2 (6 bases). This CDR3 is 13 amino acids long. The germline CDR1 and CDR2 sequences are SEHNR and FQNEAQ (reference sequence). Deletions cut 5 bases from V and 6 bases from J, with 11 bases between. The CDR3 sequence is CASSRDGGNEQFF. The CDR3 DNA follows: TGTGCCAGCAGCCGGGACGGGGGCAATGAGCAGTTCTTC.

This chain joins TRBV2 and TRBJ1-2; 7 bases are shared with TRBD1. Germline CDR1 is SNHLY and CDR2 is FYNNEI. CDR3 length: 16 residues. V shed 5 bases and J 2 bases; nucleotides not matched to a gene: 11. The chain's CDR3 is CASSPGGTALNYGYTF. CDR3 nucleotides: TGTGCCAGCAGTCCCGGGGGGACAGCCCTAAACTATGGCTACACCTTC.

V is TRBV6-6 and J is TRBJ2-1, with D perhaps matching TRBD1 (6 bases). V was clipped by 8 bases and J by 7 bases, with 15 bases between them. The germline CDR1 and CDR2 sequences are MNHNY and SVGAGI (reference sequence). There are 13 residues in the CDR3. The chain's CDR3 is CASVRGGGNEQFF. As DNA, the CDR3 is TGTGCCAGCGTCCGAGGGGGTGGTAATGAGCAGTTCTTC.